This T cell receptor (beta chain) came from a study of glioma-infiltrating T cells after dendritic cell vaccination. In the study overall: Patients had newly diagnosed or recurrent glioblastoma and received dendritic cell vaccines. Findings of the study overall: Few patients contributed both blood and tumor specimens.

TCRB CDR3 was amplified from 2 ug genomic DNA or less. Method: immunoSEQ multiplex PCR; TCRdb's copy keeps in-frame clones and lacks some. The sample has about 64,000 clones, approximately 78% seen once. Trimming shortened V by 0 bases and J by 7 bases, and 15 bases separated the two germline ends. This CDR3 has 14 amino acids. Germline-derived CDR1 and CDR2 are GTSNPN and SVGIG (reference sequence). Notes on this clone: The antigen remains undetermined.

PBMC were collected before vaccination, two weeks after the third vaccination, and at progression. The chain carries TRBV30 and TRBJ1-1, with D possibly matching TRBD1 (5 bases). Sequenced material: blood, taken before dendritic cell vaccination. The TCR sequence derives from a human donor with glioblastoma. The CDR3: CAWSVVDGQGEAFF. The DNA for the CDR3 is TGTGCCTGGAGTGTAGTTGATGGTCAGGGTGAAGCTTTCTTT.